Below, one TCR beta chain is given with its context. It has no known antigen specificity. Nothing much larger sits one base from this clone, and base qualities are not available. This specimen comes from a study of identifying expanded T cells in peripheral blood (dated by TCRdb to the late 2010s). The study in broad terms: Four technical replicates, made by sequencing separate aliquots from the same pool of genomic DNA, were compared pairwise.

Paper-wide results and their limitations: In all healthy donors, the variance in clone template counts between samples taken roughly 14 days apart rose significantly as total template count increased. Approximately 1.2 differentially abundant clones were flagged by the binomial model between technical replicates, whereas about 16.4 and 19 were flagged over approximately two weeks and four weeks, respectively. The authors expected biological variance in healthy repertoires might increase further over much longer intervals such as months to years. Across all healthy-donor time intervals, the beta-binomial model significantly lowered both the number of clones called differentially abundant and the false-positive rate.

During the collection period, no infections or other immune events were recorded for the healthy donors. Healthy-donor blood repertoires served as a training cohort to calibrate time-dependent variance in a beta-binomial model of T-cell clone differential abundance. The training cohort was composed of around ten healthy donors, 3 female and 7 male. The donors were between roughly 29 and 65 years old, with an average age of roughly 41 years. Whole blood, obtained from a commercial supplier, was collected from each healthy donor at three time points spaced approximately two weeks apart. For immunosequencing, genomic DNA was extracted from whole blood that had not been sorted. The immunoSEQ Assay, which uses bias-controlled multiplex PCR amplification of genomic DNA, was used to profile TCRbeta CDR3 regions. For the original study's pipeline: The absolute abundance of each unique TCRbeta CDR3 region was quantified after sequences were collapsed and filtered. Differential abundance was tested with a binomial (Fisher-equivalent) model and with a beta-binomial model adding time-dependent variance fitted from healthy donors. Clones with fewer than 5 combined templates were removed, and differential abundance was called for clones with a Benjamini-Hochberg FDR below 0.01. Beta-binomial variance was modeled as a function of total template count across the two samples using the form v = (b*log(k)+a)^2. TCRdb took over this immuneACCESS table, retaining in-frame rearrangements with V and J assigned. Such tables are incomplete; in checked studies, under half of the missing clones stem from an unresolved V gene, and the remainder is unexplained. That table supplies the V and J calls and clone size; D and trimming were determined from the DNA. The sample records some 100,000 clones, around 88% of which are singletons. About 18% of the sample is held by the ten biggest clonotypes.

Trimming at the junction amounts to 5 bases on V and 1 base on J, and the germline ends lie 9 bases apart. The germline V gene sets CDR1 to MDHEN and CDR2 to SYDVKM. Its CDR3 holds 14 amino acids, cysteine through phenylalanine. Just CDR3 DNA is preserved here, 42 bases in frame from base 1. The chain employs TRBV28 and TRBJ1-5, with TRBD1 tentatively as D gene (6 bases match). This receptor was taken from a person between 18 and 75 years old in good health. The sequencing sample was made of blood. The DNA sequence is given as TGTGCCAGCAGTCCCGGACAGAGCAATCAGCCCCAGCATTTT. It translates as CASSPGQSNQPQHF. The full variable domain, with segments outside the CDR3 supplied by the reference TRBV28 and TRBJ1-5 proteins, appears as DVKVTQSSRYLVKRTGEKVFLECVQDMDHENMFWYRQDPGLGLRLIYFSYDVKMKEKGDIPEGYSVSREKKERFSLILESASTNQTSMYLCASSPGQSNQPQHFGDGTRLSIL.